The 8 T cell receptor beta chains presented below share a single source sample, sequenced in a study of immune cell composition in non-small cell lung cancer. Using immunoSEQ multiplex PCR, the repertoire was profiled, and TCRdb retains in-frame clones only, with some absent. The table records about 4,900 clones, 60% to 85% of them present only once. Sample: lung tumor tissue. Receptors were obtained from a human donor with non-small cell lung cancer.

This clone was seen once. The V and J genes are TRBV5-6 and TRBJ2-5; D perhaps matches TRBD1 (6 bases). The closer fit of TRBJ2-7 to the DNA end suggests the J call may be wrong. The CDR3 has 15 residues. CDR1 and CDR2 from the germline V gene are SGHDT and YYEEEE. CDR3 region: CASSLVPGAGAEQYF. In nucleotides, the CDR3 is TGTGCCAGCAGCTTGGTTCCAGGGGCTGGGGCCGAGCAGTACTTC.

J is TRBJ1-5 and V is TRBV5-1, with 9 bases that match TRBD1. Germline CDR1 and CDR2: SGHRS and YFSETQ. This CDR3 has 15 amino acids. Trimming cost V 4 bases and J 5 bases; bases outside gene matches: 7. The CDR3 is CASSLTGGGDQPQHF. The CDR3 nucleotides are TGCGCCAGCAGCCTGACAGGGGGTGGTGATCAGCCCCAGCATTTT.

The rearrangement uses TRBV28 and TRBJ1-2, with 7 positions matching TRBD1. The V gene end was trimmed by 6 bases and the J gene end by 8 bases; junction bases not matched to a gene: 12. The CDR3 totals 14 residues. Germline V gene sequence: CDR1 MDHEN, CDR2 SYDVKM. Here the CDR3 reads CASSLAQGRGGYTF. CDR3 sequence (DNA): TGTGCCAGCAGCCTGGCACAGGGGCGAGGAGGCTACACCTTC.

The chain is built from TRBV10-1 and TRBJ1-2, with 8 bases fitting TRBD1. The CDR3 length is 12 residues. The J segment lost 4 bases and the V segment lost 5 bases, leaving 0 bases of the junction unmatched. Germline V gives CDR1 WNHNN, CDR2 SYGVQD (reference sequence). The CDR3 coding sequence is TGCGCCAGCAGTCAGGGGGCCTATGGCTACACCTTC. This encodes CASSQGAYGYTF.

V is TRBV5-1 and J is TRBJ1-4, with a weak D call TRBD1 (6 bases). Germline V gene sequence: CDR1 SGHRS, CDR2 YFSETQ. The germline V and J ends were trimmed by 4 bases and 4 bases, with 11 bases remaining between them. The CDR3 runs 14 residues. The CDR3 DNA follows: TGCGCCAGCAGCATCGACAGGAATAATGAAAAACTGTTTTTT. Translation gives CASSIDRNNEKLFF. The full variable domain, in which reference TRBV5-1 and TRBJ1-4 provide the parts outside the CDR3, is KAGVTQTPRYLIKTRGQQVTLSCSPISGHRSVSWYQQTPGQGLQFLFEYFSETQRNKGNFPGRFSGRQFSNSRSEMNVSTLELGDSALYLCASSIDRNNEKLFFGSGTQLSVL.

The rearrangement uses TRBV5-1 and TRBJ1-6, with 9 bases aligning to TRBD1. CDR1 and CDR2 from the germline V gene are SGHRS and YFSETQ. With V trimmed by 5 bases and J by 7 bases, 4 bases remained unmatched. This CDR3 has 14 amino acids. For the CDR3, the DNA is TGCGCCAGCAGTCCCGGGACAGGGAATTCACCCCTCCACTTT. Translation: CASSPGTGNSPLHF.

This clone was seen once. CDR3 region: CSASSRYTF. In DNA form, the CDR3 reads TGCAGTGCTAGTAGTCGCTACACCTTC. V usage is TRBV20-1 and J usage is TRBJ1-2, with no clear D. CDR1 is DFQATT and CDR2 is SNEGSKA in the germline V gene (reference sequence). The V end was cut by 3 bases, the J end by 9 bases, with 5 bases between. There are 9 residues in the CDR3.

The sample holds a few counts of this clone. The genes are TRBV5-4 and TRBJ1-2, with 9 nucleotides matching TRBD1. The V and J ends lost 3 bases and 3 bases, in that order; junction bases with no gene match: 6. The CDR3 length is 15 residues. Germline CDR1 reads SGHNT; CDR2 reads YYREEE (reference sequence). The CDR3 spells CASSSPTGGDYGYTF. The CDR3 DNA follows: TGTGCCAGCAGCTCCCCGACAGGGGGAGACTATGGCTACACCTTC. Looking up the rest from reference TRBV5-4 and TRBJ1-2 gives the full variable domain: ETGVTQSPTHLIKTRGQQVTLRCSSQSGHNTVSWYQQALGQGPQFIFQYYREEENGRGNFPPRFSGLQFPNYSSELNVNALELDDSALYLCASSSPTGGDYGYTFGSGTRLTVV.